This T cell receptor beta chain was observed in a study of blood T cells in healthy people across ages. Whole-study findings and limits: The unknown donor CMV status may have confounded expanded clonotype changes. It was the long-lived donors that had more naive CD4+ cells and higher diversity than aged donors. Estimated diversity that came from one million T cells was considered an underestimate.

Then a second PCR, running roughly 7 to 11 cycles, was carried out with a sample-barcoded 5' primer and a J-beta primer mix. Each TCR beta cDNA got a 12-nucleotide random molecular identifier. TCRdb recomputed calls from the 5' RACE reads with MiXCR, one row per CDR3 protein. The profile covers hundreds of thousands of distinct CDR3 sequences, with around 48% appearing a single time and roughly 13% taken by the ten largest. On this clonotype: Its specificity is not known.

Germline CDR1 and CDR2: SNHLY and FYNNEI. The CDR3 totals 14 residues. Trimming at V came to 7 bases and at J to 7 bases, leaving 8 bases not matched to a gene. The chain links TRBV2 to TRBJ1-5, with 9 nucleotides matching TRBD1. Source material: blood. The sequence was collected from a man between 25 and 39 years old in good health. CDR3 bases: TGTGCCAGCAAGGGGGGACAGGGATTCCAGCCCCAGCATTTT. As protein: CASKGGQGFQPQHF. The variable domain in full, completed from reference TRBV2 and TRBJ1-5, reads EPEVTQTPSHQVTQMGQEVILRCVPISNHLYFYWYRQILGQKVEFLVSFYNNEISEKSEIFDDQFSVERPDGSNFTLKIRSTKLEDSAMYFCASKGGQGFQPQHFGDGTRLSIL.